This passage covers 18 T cell receptor beta chains from one sample sequenced in a study of control samples from healthy donors and cancer patients. The assay was immunoSEQ multiplex PCR, and TCRdb's table has in-frame clones only and misses some. Of approximately 120,000 clones in the sample, around 86% were seen once. The specimen sequenced was blood. The receptor source for this set is a man aged 40-49 years in good health.

This clone has just one count. The chain uses TRBV24-1 and TRBJ2-3; tentatively, D is TRBD2 (6 bases). The CDR3 contains 15 residues. Germline V lookup: CDR1 KGHDR, CDR2 SFDVKD. V lost 3 bases and J lost 0, with 9 bases in between. The DNA for the CDR3 is TGTGCCACCAGTGATGGCGGGGCTAGCACAGATACGCAGTATTTT. Residues: CATSDGGASTDTQYF.

The genes are TRBV18 and TRBJ1-4; 8 bases map to TRBD1. The germline V gene encodes CDR1 KGHSH and CDR2 LQKENI. Trimming removed 3 bases from V and 7 bases from J; junction bases left unmatched: 13. The CDR3 runs 17 residues. CDR3 sequence: CASSPKIGRQGAEKLFF. CDR3 nucleotide sequence: TGTGCCAGCTCACCCAAAATCGGTCGGCAGGGGGCTGAAAAACTGTTTTTT.

The chain links TRBV15 to TRBJ2-3; the match to TRBD2 covers 9 bases. V lost 0 bases, J lost 4 bases, and 5 bases stayed unmatched. There are 16 residues in the CDR3. Germline V gives CDR1 LNHNV, CDR2 YYDKDF (reference sequence). CDR3 nucleotide sequence: TGTGCCACCAGCAGAGATCGCGGGGGGGCAGCAGATACGCAGTATTTT. Its translation is CATSRDRGGAADTQYF.

This chain connects TRBV11-3 to TRBJ2-7; perhaps D is TRBD1 or TRBD2 (5 bases each). The CDR3 sequence is 15 residues long. Trimming took 4 bases from V and 3 from J, leaving 16 bases between them. The germline V gene encodes CDR1 SGHNT and CDR2 YENEEA. CDR3 protein: CASSSSRDGNYEQYF. In DNA, the CDR3 is TGTGCCAGCAGCTCATCCCGGGACGGTAACTACGAGCAGTACTTC.

This clone was observed a few times. The chain joins TRBV19 to TRBJ2-1, with 10 nucleotides matching TRBD2. The CDR3 is 15 residues long. With V trimmed by 7 bases and J by 9 bases, 12 bases remained unmatched. Germline values: CDR1 LNHDA, CDR2 SQIVND (reference sequence). CDR3 sequence: CASIKTKRGGREQFF. The CDR3 DNA is TGTGCCAGTATCAAAACCAAGCGGGGGGGTCGTGAGCAGTTCTTC.

The chain combines TRBV19 with TRBJ1-4; the D is unclear. Germline values: CDR1 LNHDA, CDR2 SQIVND (reference sequence). With 5 bases removed from V and 6 bases from J, the gap between germline ends came to 13 bases. The CDR3 runs to 14 residues. The CDR3 DNA reads as TGTGCCAGTAGTCGGGCAGTTGAGGATGAAAAACTGTTTTTT. Its protein is CASSRAVEDEKLFF.

The chain recombines TRBV24-1 with TRBJ1-2, with D possibly being TRBD1 (6 bases). This CDR3 has 13 residues. Trimming removed 5 bases at V and 4 bases at J, with 10 bases between. Germline V gives CDR1 KGHDR, CDR2 SFDVKD. The CDR3 spells CATSGGAGYGYTF. CDR3 bases: TGTGCCACCAGTGGGGGGGCAGGCTATGGCTACACCTTC.

The V gene is TRBV29-1, the J gene TRBJ2-7, with a weak D call TRBD1 (5 bases). The CDR3 has 13 amino acids. Germline CDR1 and CDR2: SQVTM and ANQGSEA. Deletions cut 5 bases from V and 5 bases from J, with 16 bases between. The CDR3 region is CSVLSPPGNEQYF. The CDR3 bases are TGCAGCGTTCTGTCCCCTCCAGGGAACGAGCAGTACTTC.

The chain employs TRBV4-3 and TRBJ2-7; TRBD2 matches at 11 bases. CDR3 size: 17 residues. After removal of 0 bases from V and 2 bases from J, the junction contained 6 bases not matched to a gene. The germline CDR1 and CDR2 sequences are LGHNA and YSLEER. The CDR3 coding sequence is TGCGCCAGCAGCCAAGACTTTAGCGGGGGGGAAGCCTACGAGCAGTACTTC. It codes for CASSQDFSGGEAYEQYF.

The CDR3 sequence is CASSLDGDQPQHF. The CDR3 DNA is TGTGCCAGCAGCTTAGATGGGGATCAGCCCCAGCATTTT. The chain combines TRBV11-3 with TRBJ1-5; D unresolved. CDR1 and CDR2 from the germline V gene are SGHNT and YENEEA. CDR3 size: 13 residues. The V end was cut by 0 bases, the J end by 5 bases, with 5 bases between.

The rearrangement joins TRBV7-2 to TRBJ2-2; 10 nucleotides line up with TRBD1. Trimming cost V 1 base and J 6 bases; bases outside gene matches: 2. There are 15 residues in the CDR3. From germline, CDR1 is SGHTA and CDR2 FQGNSA. The CDR3 region has the DNA TGTGCCAGCAGCTTAGGAGGGACAGGGGCCGGGGAGCTGTTTTTT. Translating it yields CASSLGGTGAGELFF.

The chain combines TRBV5-1 with TRBJ1-4; tentatively, D is TRBD1 (5 bases). Germline V gene data show CDR1 as SGHRS and CDR2 as YFSETQ. V lost 4 bases and J 3 bases, leaving 22 bases between the germline ends. The CDR3 extends over 18 amino acids. In nucleotides, the CDR3 is TGCGCCAGCAGCCTCGTGCATGGGGGGGATCGGCCTAATGAAAAACTGTTTTTT. It yields the protein CASSLVHGGDRPNEKLFF.

V and J are TRBV7-9 and TRBJ1-6; possibly TRBD1 for D (6 bases). V lost 5 bases and J lost 5, with 10 bases in between. The CDR3 contains 14 residues. Germline CDR1 SEHNR, CDR2 FQNEAQ (reference sequence). The CDR3 spells CASSARGDNSPLHF. In nucleotides, the CDR3 is TGTGCCAGCAGCGCCAGGGGAGATAATTCACCCCTCCACTTT.

This chain joins TRBV6-6 and TRBJ1-3; D call uncertain. The CDR3 has 15 amino acids. With 6 bases removed from V and 4 bases from J, the gap between germline ends came to 16 bases. From germline, CDR1 is MNHNY and CDR2 SVGAGI (reference sequence). The CDR3 loop is CASSPPEADGNTIYF. The CDR3 region has the DNA TGTGCCAGCAGCCCTCCAGAGGCCGACGGAAACACCATATATTTT.

V is TRBV19 and J is TRBJ1-4, with D possibly TRBD1 on 6 matching bases. Trimming removed 5 bases at V and 0 bases at J, with 16 bases between. CDR3 length: 17 residues. Germline lookup yields CDR1 LNHDA and CDR2 SQIVND (reference sequence). The CDR3 loop reads CASSPVGRGATNEKLFF. The CDR3 DNA reads TGTGCCAGTAGTCCGGTTGGCAGGGGAGCAACTAATGAAAAACTGTTTTTT.

The genes are TRBV19 and TRBJ1-2, with D possibly being TRBD1 (6 bases). Trimming took off 4 bases at V and 4 bases at J, with 16 bases between the two ends. Germline CDR1 LNHDA, CDR2 SQIVND (reference sequence). CDR3 length equals 15 residues. CDR3 sequence (DNA): TGTGCCAGTAGTACGTCTAGGGGGGTCCTCTATGGCTACACCTTC. Its translation: CASSTSRGVLYGYTF.

The chain is built from TRBV7-2 and TRBJ1-2, with 7 bases aligning to TRBD1. Germline assignment: CDR1 SGHTA and CDR2 FQGNSA. The CDR3 spans 13 residues. Germline trimming cut 5 bases from V and 8 bases from J; bases unmatched to any gene: 8. CDR3 DNA: TGTGCCAGCAGCCCTCAGGGGGTAAGCGGCTACACCTTC. The encoded protein is CASSPQGVSGYTF.

This rearrangement joins TRBV5-1 to TRBJ2-6; no clear D. This CDR3 is 16 amino acids long. Germline assignment: CDR1 SGHRS and CDR2 YFSETQ. V was clipped by 0 bases and J by 0 bases, with 7 bases between them. The CDR3 protein is CASSLERISGANVLTF. In nucleotides, the CDR3 is TGCGCCAGCAGCTTGGAAAGGATCTCTGGGGCCAACGTCCTGACTTTC.